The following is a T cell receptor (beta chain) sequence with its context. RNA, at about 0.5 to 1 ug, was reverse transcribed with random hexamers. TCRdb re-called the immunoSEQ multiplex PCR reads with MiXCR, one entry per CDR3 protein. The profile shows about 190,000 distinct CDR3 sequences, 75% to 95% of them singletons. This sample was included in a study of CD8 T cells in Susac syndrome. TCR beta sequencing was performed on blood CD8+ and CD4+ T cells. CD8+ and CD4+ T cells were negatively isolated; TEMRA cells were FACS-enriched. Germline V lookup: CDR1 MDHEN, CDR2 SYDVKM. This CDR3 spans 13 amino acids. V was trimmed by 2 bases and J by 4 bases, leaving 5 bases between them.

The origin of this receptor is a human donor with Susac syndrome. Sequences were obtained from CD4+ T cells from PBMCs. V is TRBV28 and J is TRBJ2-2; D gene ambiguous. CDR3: CASSLPGTGELFF. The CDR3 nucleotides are TGTGCCAGCAGTTTACCGGGCACCGGGGAGCTGTTTTTT.